These 28 T cell receptor beta chains came from one sample sequenced in a study of regulatory T cells in long-lasting Graves disease. Building the TCR beta libraries relied on iRepertoire HTBI primers, and CDR3 regions underwent Arm-PCR. TCRdb analysed the multiplex PCR reads with MiXCR anew, one entry per CDR3 protein. This sample has 520,000 or so distinct CDR3 sequences, with around 13% found just once. Stated time point: newly diagnosed GD, antithyroid drugs for less than 3 months. RNA from PBMCs was the source of the TCR library. This sample was also put to use in a study of T cells in Graves' hyperthyroidism and ophthalmopathy.

The material sequenced was peripheral blood mononuclear cells (PBMCs), taken at new diagnosis, from a patient treated with antithyroid drugs. These receptor sequences come from a woman aged 25 to 39 with Graves disease.

The V and J genes are TRBV7-3 and TRBJ2-1; 9 nucleotides match TRBD2. V gave up 1 base and J gave up 0 bases; unmatched junction bases: 7. Germline CDR1 SGHTA, CDR2 FQGTGA. This CDR3 is built from 18 residues. The CDR3 nucleotides read TGTGCCAGCAGCTTAAAAACGCTAGCGGGGTCCTCCTACAATGAGCAGTTCTTC. Its translation: CASSLKTLAGSSYNEQFF.

V and J are TRBV20-1 and TRBJ2-7; possibly TRBD1 or TRBD2 for D (5 bases each). This CDR3 is 15 amino acids long. Deletions cut 4 bases from V and 2 bases from J, with 18 bases between. The germline V gene encodes CDR1 DFQATT and CDR2 SNEGSKA (reference sequence). CDR3 in DNA: TGCAGTGCTACCCGTCCTCGGGACGGAACCTACGAGCAGTACTTC. It is translated as CSATRPRDGTYEQYF.

In this sample, this clonotype turned up many times. One junction end does not reproduce the germline sequence, and a read error may be involved. J is TRBJ2-1 and V is TRBV7-9; TRBD2 aligns across 10 bases. CDR1 and CDR2 from the germline V gene are SEHNR and FQNEAQ (reference sequence). The CDR3 extends over 14 amino acids. The CDR3 region has the DNA TGTGCCAGCAGTTTAGCGGGGGGACACAATGAGCAGTTCTTC. This codes for CASSLAGGHNEQFF.

Details on this clonotype: It may be a read error: a sequence one base away is much more abundant. This chain connects TRBV13 to TRBJ2-1; 11 bases line up with TRBD2. CDR3 length equals 15 residues. Germline V lookup: CDR1 PRHDT, CDR2 FYEKMQ (reference sequence). CDR3 in DNA: TGTGCCAGCAGCTCCGCTAGCGGGAGGCCAAATGGGCAGTTCTTC. Residues: CASSSASGRPNGQFF.

With regard to this clonotype: A read error is possible here, since a much larger clone lies one base away. This chain joins TRBV9 and TRBJ2-1, with D hard to call. Germline V gene lookup returns CDR1 SGDLS and CDR2 YYNGEE. Trimming took off 0 bases at V and 6 bases at J, with 13 bases between the two ends. CDR3 length: 15 amino acids. CDR3 protein: CASSVGVAGSNEQFF. The CDR3 DNA reads TGTGCCAGCAGCGTAGGGGTGGCTGGGTCCAATGAGCAGTTCTTC.

This clonotype was seen a handful of times. V and J are TRBV5-1 and TRBJ1-4; 11 positions agree with TRBD1. V dropped 4 bases and J dropped 7; count of bases not matched to a gene: 9. Germline values: CDR1 SGHRS, CDR2 YFSETQ. The CDR3 is made up of 16 amino acids. Here the CDR3 reads CASSGTGTGGGEKLFF. CDR3 nucleotides: TGCGCCAGCAGCGGCACCGGGACAGGGGGAGGTGAAAAACTGTTTTTT. Together with reference TRBV5-1 and TRBJ1-4, the CDR3 gives the full variable domain: KAGVTQTPRYLIKTRGQQVTLSCSPISGHRSVSWYQQTPGQGLQFLFEYFSETQRNKGNFPGRFSGRQFSNSRSEMNVSTLELGDSALYLCASSGTGTGGGEKLFFGSGTQLSVL.

The chain employs TRBV20-1 and TRBJ2-1; D is uncertain. The germline V gene encodes CDR1 DFQATT and CDR2 SNEGSKA (reference sequence). CDR3 size: 15 residues. V gave up 1 base and J gave up 0 bases, with 10 bases separating them. CDR3 amino acids: CSARVRPSSYNEQFF. The CDR3, as DNA: TGCAGTGCTAGAGTTAGGCCAAGCTCCTACAATGAGCAGTTCTTC.

This clonotype was picked up many times. The chain has TRBV5-5 and TRBJ2-5; TRBD1 matches 8 bases. Trimming at V came to 3 bases and at J to 4 bases, leaving 8 bases not matched to a gene. This CDR3 has 15 amino acids. Germline CDR1 reads SGHKS; CDR2 reads YYEKEE (reference sequence). The CDR3 loop is CASSSRQGRRETQYF. The CDR3, as DNA: TGTGCCAGCAGCTCCCGACAGGGGAGGCGAGAGACCCAGTACTTC.

The table lists this clonotype with many counts. J is TRBJ1-1 and V is TRBV18; 9 nucleotides align to TRBD1. CDR3 length: 15 amino acids. Germline V CDR1 and CDR2: KGHSH, LQKENI. V was pared by 4 bases and J by 5 bases, with 8 bases of the junction left unmatched. CDR3 DNA: TGTGCCAGCTCACTCACCGGGACAGGGAAGACTGAAGCTTTCTTT. Its protein product is CASSLTGTGKTEAFF.

The V and J genes are TRBV4-1 and TRBJ2-5, with D unresolved. CDR1 is MGHRA and CDR2 is YSYEKL in the germline V gene. The CDR3 consists of 14 residues. V lost 1 base and J lost 5, with 11 bases in between. The CDR3: CASSQVVVSETQYF. The CDR3 DNA reads as TGCGCCAGCAGCCAAGTGGTGGTTTCCGAGACCCAGTACTTC.

This sequence joins TRBV19 and TRBJ1-2; tentative D call: TRBD1 (6 bases). There are 13 residues in the CDR3. Germline V gives CDR1 LNHDA, CDR2 SQIVND (reference sequence). Trimming removed 1 base from V and 5 bases from J, with 8 bases in between. CDR3 sequence (DNA): TGTGCCAGTAGTATAGCCCAGGGGTATGGCTACACCTTC. It translates to CASSIAQGYGYTF.

In this sample, this clonotype turned up many times. CDR3 amino acids: CASSPGPKNGYTF. The DNA for the CDR3 is TGTGCCAGCTCACCGGGACCGAAGAATGGCTACACCTTC. The genes are TRBV18 and TRBJ1-2; D perhaps matches TRBD1 (5 bases). Between the trimmed V and J ends, which lost 3 bases and 6 bases, there was a span of 11 bases. The germline gives CDR1 KGHSH, CDR2 LQKENI. This CDR3 has 13 amino acids. Drawing the rest from reference TRBV18 and TRBJ1-2, the complete variable domain is NAGVMQNPRHLVRRRGQEARLRCSPMKGHSHVYWYRQLPEEGLKFMVYLQKENIIDESGMPKERFSAEFPKEGPSILRIQQVVRGDSAAYFCASSPGPKNGYTFGSGTRLTVV.

Of note for this clonotype: This may arise from a read error, as a much more abundant clone is one base away. The gene calls are TRBV27 and TRBJ2-1, with D possibly TRBD2 on 5 matching bases. The DNA end is more similar to TRBJ2-5, so the J call may be wrong. CDR1 is MNHEY and CDR2 is SMNVEV in the germline V gene (reference sequence). The CDR3 totals 14 residues. The CDR3 DNA is TGTGCCAGCAGTGCCCGGGATGGAAAAGAGACCCAGTACTTC. Translating gives CASSARDGKETQYF.

This clonotype was detected ten times or more. The J gene is TRBJ2-7, the V gene TRBV28, with D tentatively TRBD1 or TRBD2 (5 bases each). The CDR3 consists of 14 residues. The ends were cut back, 6 bases at V and 6 bases at J, with 18 bases in the middle. Germline V gene data show CDR1 as MDHEN and CDR2 as SYDVKM. The CDR3 spells CASSVQGDRGEQYF. The CDR3 DNA sequence: TGTGCCAGCAGCGTCCAGGGAGATCGCGGCGAGCAGTACTTC.

In this sample, this clonotype turned up many times. The gene calls are TRBV11-3 and TRBJ2-7; 10 nucleotides agree with TRBD1. J gave up 0 bases and V 8 bases, and 10 bases lay outside the gene matches. Germline V gene sequence: CDR1 SGHNT, CDR2 YENEEA. The CDR3 is made up of 16 amino acids. The CDR3 region is CASSSGTGVTSYEQYF. The DNA of the CDR3 is TGTGCCAGCTCCTCCGGGACAGGGGTGACCTCCTACGAGCAGTACTTC.

The chain recombines TRBV24-1 with TRBJ2-1; 9 bases are a match to TRBD2. V gave up 4 bases and J gave up 7 bases; unmatched junction bases: 7. The V gene's germline CDR1 is KGHDR and CDR2 SFDVKD. The CDR3 totals 15 residues. The CDR3 DNA reads as TGTGCCACCAGTGAAGGGCCTAGCGGGGTAAATGAGCAGTTCTTC. It encodes CATSEGPSGVNEQFF.

This clonotype was counted ten times or more. This chain uses TRBV20-1 with TRBJ2-7; 14 nucleotides agree with TRBD2. V gave up 6 bases and J gave up 6 bases; unmatched junction bases: 10. This CDR3 spans 15 amino acids. Germline V gene lookup returns CDR1 DFQATT and CDR2 SNEGSKA (reference sequence). CDR3 DNA sequence: TGCAGTGCCGCAGGGGGACTAGCGGGAGTACGCGAGCAGTACTTC. It specifies CSAAGGLAGVREQYF.

This clonotype was detected ten times or more. This chain connects TRBV30 to TRBJ1-2, with 8 bases identical to TRBD1. The germline V gene encodes CDR1 GTSNPN and CDR2 SVGIG (reference sequence). The CDR3 is made up of 14 amino acids. Trimming cost V 3 bases and J 7 bases; bases outside gene matches: 10. The DNA of the CDR3 is TGTGCCTGGAGGGACAGGGTGGTGGAGAGTGGCTACACCTTC. It codes for CAWRDRVVESGYTF.

The table lists this clonotype with many counts. The rearrangement joins TRBV5-1 to TRBJ2-3; D not certain. CDR3 size: 12 residues. CDR1 SGHRS and CDR2 YFSETQ come from the germline V gene. The V end was cut by 7 bases, the J end by 3 bases, with 9 bases between. The CDR3 protein is CASRPGTDTQYF. The CDR3 DNA reads TGCGCCAGCCGTCCTGGGACAGATACGCAGTATTTT. Filled out from reference TRBV5-1 and TRBJ2-3, the complete variable domain reads KAGVTQTPRYLIKTRGQQVTLSCSPISGHRSVSWYQQTPGQGLQFLFEYFSETQRNKGNFPGRFSGRQFSNSRSEMNVSTLELGDSALYLCASRPGTDTQYFGPGTRLTVL.

This clonotype was counted many times. The chain carries TRBV2 and TRBJ2-7, with 7 bases identical to TRBD1. In germline, CDR1 is SNHLY, CDR2 FYNNEI. V was pared by 7 bases and J by 3 bases, with 3 bases of the junction left unmatched. This CDR3 region has 12 residues. The CDR3 loop is CASTDRIYEQYF. The CDR3 DNA follows: TGTGCCAGCACGGACAGGATCTACGAGCAGTACTTC.

The rearrangement links TRBV11-2 to TRBJ2-1; 11 positions agree with TRBD2. The trim removed 3 bases at V and 10 bases at J, leaving 8 bases unmatched. Germline lookup yields CDR1 SGHAT and CDR2 FQNNGV. This CDR3 is built from 15 residues. The CDR3 DNA sequence: TGTGCCAGCAGCTTGGAACCGGGACTAGCGGTCGAGCAGTTCTTC. Translating gives CASSLEPGLAVEQFF.

The rearrangement links TRBV5-6 to TRBJ2-7; D remains ambiguous. The germline V gene has CDR1 SGHDT and CDR2 YYEEEE. The germline V and J ends were trimmed by 3 bases and 2 bases, with 12 bases remaining between them. The CDR3 spans 14 residues. Here the CDR3 reads CASSSSLATYEQYF. The CDR3 nucleotides are TGTGCCAGCAGCTCTAGTTTGGCAACCTACGAGCAGTACTTC.

This clonotype has a count of ten or more. V and J are TRBV5-1 and TRBJ2-2, with 7 nucleotides matching TRBD2. The CDR3 runs 16 residues. Germline CDR1 reads SGHRS; CDR2 reads YFSETQ. Trimming took 1 base from V and 4 from J; bases not matched to a gene: 7. The CDR3 DNA follows: TGCGCCAGCAGCTTGACCGCAGGGAGGGGCACCGGGGAGCTGTTTTTT. Amino acid sequence: CASSLTAGRGTGELFF.

Details on this clonotype: One end of the junction fails to match germline, which may point to a read error. This sequence joins TRBV28 and TRBJ2-3; D call uncertain. The closer fit of TRBJ2-7 to the DNA end suggests the J call may be wrong. This CDR3 spans 12 amino acids. Germline-derived CDR1 and CDR2 are MDHEN and SYDVKM. CDR3 region: CVSSLEGYEQYF. CDR3 bases: TGTGTCAGCAGTTTAGAAGGCTACGAGCAGTACTTC.

This clonotype was found once. One junction end does not reproduce the germline sequence, and a read error may be involved. The J gene is TRBJ1-5, the V gene TRBV11-2; possible D gene TRBD1, 5 bases. Per germline, CDR1 SGHAT and CDR2 FQNNGV. The CDR3 totals 15 residues. The CDR3 spells CASSLEVGGDQPQPF. CDR3 nucleotides: TGTGCCAGCAGCTTAGAGGTGGGGGGAGATCAGCCCCAGCCTTTT. The entire variable domain, with the rest obtained from reference TRBV11-2 and TRBJ1-5, is as follows: EAGVAQSPRYKIIEKRQSVAFWCNPISGHATLYWYQQILGQGPKLLIQFQNNGVVDDSQLPKDRFSAERLKGVDSTLKIQPAKLEDSAVYLCASSLEVGGDQPQPFGDGTRLSIL.

This clonotype was seen only a few times. This chain connects TRBV7-2 to TRBJ2-7; no clear D. Germline CDR1 and CDR2: SGHTA and FQGNSA. The CDR3 loop spans 13 amino acids. Trimming took off 5 bases at V and 1 base at J, with 9 bases between the two ends. The CDR3 loop reads CASSLRWSYEQYF. The CDR3 DNA follows: TGTGCCAGCAGCCTCCGTTGGTCCTACGAGCAGTACTTC.

Only a few counts were recorded for this clonotype. The V call is TRBV5-6, the J call TRBJ1-2, with D possibly TRBD1 on 5 matching bases. The V gene's germline CDR1 is SGHDT and CDR2 YYEEEE. This CDR3 spans 14 amino acids. Deletions cut 1 base from V and 7 bases from J, with 14 bases between. The CDR3 nucleotides read TGTGCCAGCAGCTTGTGGACACCTGGGGCTGGCTACACCTTC. Translated, it gives CASSLWTPGAGYTF.

This clonotype was found a few times. The rearrangement joins TRBV9 to TRBJ1-1; D not resolved. Germline-derived CDR1 and CDR2 are SGDLS and YYNGEE. The CDR3 sequence is 14 residues long. Trimming removed 0 bases from V and 0 bases from J, with 6 bases in between. CDR3 in amino acids: CASSVDPLNTEAFF. CDR3 in DNA: TGTGCCAGCAGCGTAGATCCTTTGAACACTGAAGCTTTCTTT.